The 26 T cell receptor beta chains reported below all come from one sample, sequenced in a study of T cell responses to AZD1222 COVID-19 vaccine. Clones were read by immunoSEQ multiplex PCR, and TCRdb kept only the in-frame ones, dropping some. Among about 110,000 clones listed, 75% to 90% were seen once. This sample comprised peripheral blood, obtained 28 days after the second AZD1222 dose. The receptors originated from an adult who received the AZD1222 COVID-19 vaccine.

J is TRBJ2-4 and V is TRBV9; perhaps TRBD2 as D (6 bases). Per germline, CDR1 SGDLS and CDR2 YYNGEE. V dropped 4 bases and J dropped 1 base, with 15 bases sitting between them. There are 16 residues in the CDR3. CDR3 residues: CASSSQGGKAKNIQYF. The CDR3 DNA sequence: TGTGCCAGCAGCAGCCAAGGAGGGAAGGCCAAAAACATTCAGTACTTC. Full variable domain (rest looked up from reference TRBV9 and TRBJ2-4): DSGVTQTPKHLITATGQRVTLRCSPRSGDLSVYWYQQSLDQGLQFLIQYYNGEERAKGNILERFSAQQFPDLHSELNLSSLELGDSALYFCASSSQGGKAKNIQYFGAGTRLSVL.

V usage is TRBV2 and J usage is TRBJ1-3, with D perhaps matching TRBD1 (5 bases). The CDR3 totals 14 residues. CDR1 is SNHLY and CDR2 is FYNNEI in the germline V gene. V lost 7 bases and J 3 bases, leaving 13 bases between the germline ends. In DNA, the CDR3 is TGTGCCAGCATGAGGCGGACATATGGAAACACCATATATTTT. Amino acids: CASMRRTYGNTIYF.

This clone turned up a few times. This chain uses TRBV28 with TRBJ1-4, with D perhaps matching TRBD1 (5 bases). Germline assignment: CDR1 MDHEN and CDR2 SYDVKM. Deletions cut 4 bases from V and 6 bases from J, with 12 bases between. This CDR3 has 14 amino acids. CDR3 amino acids: CASSYPGPYEKLFF. CDR3 nucleotides: TGTGCCAGCAGTTACCCGGGACCATATGAAAAACTGTTTTTT.

This clone was found once. This rearrangement joins TRBV4-2 to TRBJ2-1, with D unresolved. The germline V and J ends were trimmed by 0 bases and 6 bases, with 12 bases remaining between them. CDR3 size: 15 residues. Germline V lookup: CDR1 LGHNA, CDR2 YNFKEQ. CDR3 nucleotides: TGTGCCAGCAGCCAAGATCCTCCAGGATCCAATGAGCAGTTCTTC. Encoded protein: CASSQDPPGSNEQFF.

The CDR3 sequence is CASNLQGLGSNQPQHF. DNA of the CDR3: TGTGCCAGCAATTTACAGGGATTAGGGAGCAATCAGCCCCAGCATTTT. V is TRBV2 and J is TRBJ1-5; D might be TRBD1 (6 bases). Germline V CDR1 and CDR2: SNHLY, FYNNEI. The V end lost 7 bases, the J end lost 1 base, and 17 bases lay between the germline ends. This CDR3 has 16 residues.

The gene calls are TRBV5-4 and TRBJ1-3; D unresolved. The CDR3 contains 14 residues. Germline V gene lookup returns CDR1 SGHNT and CDR2 YYREEE (reference sequence). Trimming shortened V by 0 bases and J by 3 bases, and 7 bases separated the two germline ends. DNA for the CDR3: TGTGCCAGCAGCTTGGATAGACTTGGAAACACCATATATTTT. Its translation: CASSLDRLGNTIYF.

This sequence joins TRBV30 and TRBJ1-2, with D perhaps matching TRBD1 (5 bases). The CDR3 runs 13 residues. Trimming left V 2 bases short and J 4 bases short, with 11 bases between. Germline CDR1 and CDR2: GTSNPN and SVGIG (reference sequence). The CDR3 region has the DNA TGTGCCTGGAGTCTAGGGAGGGGCTATGGCTACACCTTC. It encodes CAWSLGRGYGYTF.

The chain links TRBV9 to TRBJ2-5, with a tentative D call TRBD2 (6 bases). Germline V gives CDR1 SGDLS, CDR2 YYNGEE. The V end was cut by 4 bases, the J end by 5 bases, with 15 bases between. This CDR3 is 14 amino acids long. In DNA form, the CDR3 reads TGTGCCAGCAGCCCACTAGGAGGGGTCGAGACCCAGTACTTC. This codes for CASSPLGGVETQYF.

The rearrangement links TRBV14 to TRBJ1-2; TRBD1 agrees at 8 bases. After removal of 1 base from V and 5 bases from J, the junction contained 6 bases not matched to a gene. This CDR3 has 15 amino acids. The germline CDR1 and CDR2 sequences are SGHDN and FVKESK. CDR3 coding DNA: TGTGCCAGCAGCCAAGCTCAGGGGGCGAGATATGGCTACACCTTC. Amino acids: CASSQAQGARYGYTF.

This clone was detected a few times. This chain uses TRBV10-3 with TRBJ2-7; D tentatively fits TRBD1 or TRBD2 (5 bases each). The length of the CDR3 is 13 residues. In germline, CDR1 is ENHRY, CDR2 SYGVKD. Trimming left V 2 bases short and J 4 bases short, with 9 bases between. Here the CDR3 DNA reads TGTGCCATCAGTGAGATGGGACGATACGAGCAGTACTTC. This gives the protein CAISEMGRYEQYF.

This sequence joins TRBV27 and TRBJ1-4; TRBD1 might be the D (6 bases). The CDR3 extends over 16 amino acids. The germline gives CDR1 MNHEY, CDR2 SMNVEV (reference sequence). V lost 7 bases and J 0 bases, leaving 15 bases between the germline ends. The CDR3 loop reads CASTSGAGATNEKLFF. CDR3 sequence (DNA): TGTGCCAGCACATCAGGGGCTGGGGCAACTAATGAAAAACTGTTTTTT.

This chain uses TRBV5-5 with TRBJ2-1; the match to TRBD2 covers 11 bases. The CDR3 has 15 amino acids. Trimming removed 1 base from V and 8 bases from J; junction bases left unmatched: 5. Germline values: CDR1 SGHKS, CDR2 YYEKEE (reference sequence). This CDR3 is CASSLSGLAGHEQFF. In DNA form, the CDR3 reads TGTGCCAGCAGCTTGAGCGGACTAGCGGGCCATGAGCAGTTCTTC. The full variable domain, its missing parts supplied by reference TRBV5-5 and TRBJ2-1, is DAGVTQSPTHLIKTRGQQVTLRCSPISGHKSVSWYQQVLGQGPQFIFQYYEKEERGRGNFPDRFSARQFPNYSSELNVNALLLGDSALYLCASSLSGLAGHEQFFGPGTRLTVL.

This sequence joins TRBV7-8 and TRBJ1-2; TRBD1 might be the D (5 bases). CDR3 size: 15 residues. CDR1 is SGHVS and CDR2 is FQNEAQ in the germline V gene. V was pared by 1 base and J by 2 bases, with 11 bases between. The CDR3 is CASSLGGHDNYGYTF. CDR3 DNA: TGTGCCAGCAGCTTAGGGGGCCACGACAACTATGGCTACACCTTC.

This chain links TRBV6-2 or TRBV6-3 with TRBJ2-7, with 11 bases that match TRBD2. The CDR3 runs to 14 residues. Germline V gives CDR1 MNHEY, CDR2 SVGEGT. The ends lost 2 bases at V and 3 bases at J; junction bases unmatched: 0. CDR3 sequence: CASSYGTSGYEQYF. DNA for the CDR3: TGTGCCAGCAGTTACGGGACTAGCGGCTACGAGCAGTACTTC.

The genes are TRBV6-5 and TRBJ1-2; 7 bases match TRBD1. V lost 6 bases, J lost 7 bases, and 8 bases stayed unmatched. CDR1 and CDR2 from the germline V gene are MNHEY and SVGAGI. CDR3 length: 13 residues. The CDR3: CASSPDRASGYTF. The CDR3 DNA is TGTGCCAGCAGCCCCGACAGGGCCTCTGGCTACACCTTC.

This sequence joins TRBV7-2 and TRBJ1-1; D call uncertain. The germline gives CDR1 SGHTA, CDR2 FQGNSA. The CDR3 has 15 residues. The V end lost 2 bases, the J end lost 5 bases, and 15 bases lay between the germline ends. As DNA, the CDR3 is TGTGCCAGCAGCTTAAACGGGCAGGAACAAACTGAAGCTTTCTTT. Its protein product is CASSLNGQEQTEAFF.

The chain joins TRBV13 to TRBJ1-1, with D hard to call. Trimming stripped 2 bases from V and 7 bases from J, with 5 bases between. The germline CDR1 and CDR2 sequences are PRHDT and FYEKMQ (reference sequence). The CDR3 consists of 11 residues. This chain's CDR3 is CASSLNGEAFF. In nucleotides, the CDR3 is TGTGCCAGCAGCTTAAACGGTGAAGCTTTCTTT.

The gene calls are TRBV10-3 and TRBJ2-1, with D possibly being TRBD2 (6 bases). The germline V gene has CDR1 ENHRY and CDR2 SYGVKD. Trimming removed 5 bases at V and 5 bases at J, with 25 bases between. The length of the CDR3 is 18 residues. The DNA for the CDR3 is TGTGCCATCAGTCTCTCTAGCGATACCGGGAGATCTCACAATGAGCAGTTCTTC. It specifies CAISLSSDTGRSHNEQFF.

The rearrangement links TRBV28 to TRBJ2-2, with TRBD1 as a possible D gene (6 bases). CDR3 length equals 16 residues. Trimming took 6 bases from V and 5 from J, leaving 19 bases between them. Germline V CDR1 and CDR2: MDHEN, SYDVKM. In DNA, the CDR3 is TGTGCCAGCAGACAAGGAACCAGGGGCTATACCGGGGAGCTGTTTTTT. Translated: CASRQGTRGYTGELFF.

The rearrangement joins TRBV5-1 to TRBJ1-1, with D unresolved. Per germline, CDR1 SGHRS and CDR2 YFSETQ. The CDR3 is 11 amino acids. The V end lost 5 bases, the J end lost 1 base, and 3 bases lay between the germline ends. In DNA, the CDR3 is TGCGCCAGCAGTTCGAACACTGAAGCTTTCTTT. Encoded protein: CASSSNTEAFF.

This clone was detected once. V and J are TRBV15 and TRBJ2-7, with 7 bases identical to TRBD1. The ends lost 6 bases at V and 0 bases at J; junction bases unmatched: 5. The germline CDR1 and CDR2 sequences are LNHNV and YYDKDF (reference sequence). The CDR3 sequence is 14 residues long. The CDR3 coding sequence is TGTGCCACCAGACCGGGACAGCTCTCCTACGAGCAGTACTTC. Translating it yields CATRPGQLSYEQYF.

The J gene is TRBJ2-7, the V gene TRBV6-1; D not certain. The CDR3 contains 14 residues. Germline V lookup: CDR1 MNHNS, CDR2 SASEGT. Trimming left V 0 bases short and J 6 bases short, with 12 bases between. The CDR3: CASSEALTPVEQYF. The CDR3, as DNA: TGTGCCAGCAGTGAAGCGCTGACTCCGGTCGAGCAGTACTTC.

The chain has TRBV7-3 and TRBJ1-1; D is ambiguous. CDR1 is SGHTA and CDR2 is FQGTGA in the germline V gene. This CDR3 is 13 amino acids long. V lost 5 bases, J lost 1 base, and 8 bases lay in between. For the CDR3, the DNA is TGTGCCAGCAGCATTGGTGAGAACACTGAAGCTTTCTTT. Translating it yields CASSIGENTEAFF. Drawing the rest from reference TRBV7-3 and TRBJ1-1, the complete variable domain is GAGVSQTPSNKVTEKGKYVELRCDPISGHTALYWYRQSLGQGPEFLIYFQGTGAADDSGLPNDRFFAVRPEGSVSTLKIQRTERGDSAVYLCASSIGENTEAFFGQGTRLTVV.

The J gene is TRBJ2-1, the V gene TRBV28; 9 nucleotides match TRBD2. Germline V gives CDR1 MDHEN, CDR2 SYDVKM. V trimming: 7 bases; J trimming: 4 bases; junction bases outside the gene matches: 11. The CDR3 runs 16 residues. In nucleotides, the CDR3 is TGTGCCAGCATGGGTCTCGGAGCGGGAGGTTACAATGAGCAGTTCTTC. This gives the protein CASMGLGAGGYNEQFF. Looking up the rest from reference TRBV28 and TRBJ2-1 gives the full variable domain: DVKVTQSSRYLVKRTGEKVFLECVQDMDHENMFWYRQDPGLGLRLIYFSYDVKMKEKGDIPEGYSVSREKKERFSLILESASTNQTSMYLCASMGLGAGGYNEQFFGPGTRLTVL.

V usage is TRBV13 and J usage is TRBJ2-1, with D perhaps matching TRBD2 (6 bases). The CDR3 spans 14 residues. V gave up 5 bases and J gave up 6 bases, with 14 bases separating them. Germline CDR1 PRHDT, CDR2 FYEKMQ (reference sequence). CDR3 bases: TGTGCCAGCAGCCCCGGGGGAAACCTCAATGAGCAGTTCTTC. It is translated as CASSPGGNLNEQFF.

The chain recombines TRBV3-1 (or the pseudogene TRBV3-2) with TRBJ2-7; 12 bases match TRBD2. The CDR3 consists of 16 residues. V lost 0 bases, J lost 6 bases, and 6 bases stayed unmatched. Germline-derived CDR1 and CDR2 are LGHDT and YNNKEL (reference sequence). The CDR3 is CASSQDLLAGGGEQYF. CDR3 DNA sequence: TGTGCCAGCAGCCAAGACCTACTAGCGGGAGGAGGCGAGCAGTACTTC.